This is a list of T cell receptor beta chains from one sample in a study of cytomegalovirus exposure and HLA in healthy donors. The table came from immunoSEQ multiplex PCR; TCRdb's copy has only in-frame clones and leaves some out. In the table there are roughly 160,000 clones, approximately 77% of which are singletons. The sample consisted of PBMCs. The receptors were sampled from a man aged 25 to 40 in good health and CMV-seropositive. CDR3s include the opening cysteine and the closing phenylalanine or tryptophan. Each record gives: V gene, J gene, clone size, D gene, CDR3 protein, CDR3 DNA. D genes are given only for firm matches. The size entry is marked missing in some rows and otherwise reads once, few, many or a size class.

TRBV27	TRBJ2-2	.	.	CASSSLATRELFF	TGTGCCAGCAGTTCCTTAGCGACCCGGGAGCTGTTTTTT
TRBV5-1	TRBJ2-2	.	TRBD1	CASSSTGGDTGELFF	TGCGCCAGCAGCTCAACAGGGGGCGACACCGGGGAGCTGTTTTTT
TRBV9	TRBJ1-6	.	.	CASSTYNNSPLHF	TGTGCCAGCAGCACATATAACAATTCACCCCTCCACTTT
TRBV7-2	TRBJ1-5	.	.	CASSLARGGNQPQHF	TGTGCCAGCAGCTTAGCCCGCGGGGGCAATCAGCCCCAGCATTTT
TRBV7-3	TRBJ1-1	.	TRBD1	CASSPGQGNTEAFF	TGTGCCAGCAGCCCAGGACAGGGAAACACTGAAGCTTTCTTT
TRBV25-1	TRBJ2-3	.	.	CASSGSLATDTQYF	TGTGCCAGCAGTGGGAGTCTAGCAACAGATACGCAGTATTTT
TRBV7-9	TRBJ2-5	.	TRBD1	CASSLLRQGIRTQYF	TGTGCCAGCAGCTTACTACGACAGGGTATACGGACCCAGTACTTC
TRBV28	TRBJ2-3	few	.	CASIRADTQYF	TGTGCCAGCATCCGTGCAGATACGCAGTATTTT
TRBV7-2	TRBJ2-5	.	.	CASSLNRGGETQYF	TGTGCCAGCAGCTTAAACAGGGGAGGAGAGACCCAGTACTTC
TRBV7-3	TRBJ2-5	.	.	CASSNRTTGETQYF	TGTGCCAGCAGCAACCGGACTACCGGCGAGACCCAGTACTTC
TRBV28	TRBJ1-2	.	.	CASSGRAVYGYTF	TGTGCCAGCAGCGGGAGGGCCGTCTATGGCTACACCTTC
TRBV7-3	TRBJ2-5	few	.	CASSVTGVEGRETQYF	TGTGCCAGCAGCGTGACAGGCGTCGAGGGTAGGGAGACCCAGTACTTC
TRBV28	TRBJ1-4	.	.	CASRPWTAATNEKLFF	TGTGCCAGCAGACCCTGGACAGCTGCAACTAATGAAAAACTGTTTTTT
TRBV27	TRBJ1-2	.	.	CASSLGQNYGYTF	TGTGCCAGCAGCCTAGGACAGAACTATGGCTACACCTTC
TRBV6-1	TRBJ2-2	.	TRBD1	CASWTGIGGELFF	TGTGCCAGCTGGACAGGGATTGGCGGGGAGCTGTTTTTT
TRBV5-4	TRBJ2-3	.	TRBD1	CASELSQGTDTQYF	TGTGCCAGCGAACTTTCACAGGGGACAGATACGCAGTATTTT
TRBV28	TRBJ2-7	.	.	CAVFGSLGYEQYF	TGTGCCGTGTTCGGCTCCCTAGGTTACGAGCAGTACTTC
TRBV20-1	TRBJ2-3	few	.	CSASALDTQYF	TGCAGTGCCAGCGCTTTGGATACGCAGTATTTT
TRBV5-6	TRBJ1-1	.	.	CASSFPTGFTEAFF	TGTGCCAGCAGCTTCCCCACGGGTTTCACTGAAGCTTTCTTT
TRBV28	TRBJ1-5	.	TRBD1	CASRATGGGNQPQHF	TGTGCCAGCAGAGCTACAGGGGGAGGCAATCAGCCCCAGCATTTT
TRBV30	TRBJ1-6	.	.	CAWGTGPNSPLHF	TGTGCCTGGGGTACAGGGCCGAATTCACCCCTCCACTTT
TRBV7-9	TRBJ2-5	.	TRBD2	CASSPRSGGASETQYF	TGTGCCAGCAGCCCCCGTAGCGGGGGGGCATCAGAGACCCAGTACTTC
TRBV19	TRBJ1-4	.	.	CASSIGARGNEKLFF	TGTGCCAGTAGTATTGGGGCCAGGGGTAATGAAAAACTGTTTTTT
TRBV5-5	TRBJ1-1	few	TRBD1	CASSLVQGAITEAFF	TGTGCCAGCAGCTTGGTGCAGGGGGCGATAACTGAAGCTTTCTTT
TRBV5-4	TRBJ2-1	few	TRBD2	CASTVAGGNNEQFF	TGTGCCAGCACCGTCGCGGGGGGGAATAATGAGCAGTTCTTC
TRBV19	TRBJ1-1	.	.	CATTVSMNTEAFF	TGTGCCACGACAGTGTCCATGAACACTGAAGCTTTCTTT
TRBV5-4	TRBJ2-3	.	.	CASSPDSLGTDTQYF	TGTGCCAGCAGCCCGGACAGTCTAGGCACAGATACGCAGTATTTT
TRBV11-1	TRBJ2-2	.	.	CASSLARAGELFF	TGTGCCAGCAGCTTAGCCCGCGCCGGGGAGCTGTTTTTT
TRBV28	TRBJ2-1	.	TRBD1	CASSWGTVSEQFF	TGTGCCAGCAGTTGGGGGACAGTCAGCGAGCAGTTCTTC
TRBV6-5	TRBJ1-6	.	TRBD1	CASSYYQGAGNSPLHF	TGTGCCAGCAGTTATTATCAGGGGGCAGGTAATTCACCCCTCCACTTT
TRBV7-7	TRBJ2-5	.	TRBD2	CASSSSGGAAETQYF	TGTGCCAGCAGCTCAAGCGGGGGGGCCGCAGAGACCCAGTACTTC